The rows below give T cell receptor beta chains drawn from one sample of a study of T cells in Graves' hyperthyroidism and ophthalmopathy. TCRdb processed the multiplex PCR reads anew with MiXCR; each CDR3 protein has one entry. The table has some 350,000 distinct CDR3 sequences, approximately 19% seen once; the top ten hold around 4%. The sequenced material came from blood. These receptors were collected from a woman in her late teens or twenties with Graves' hyperthyroidism. Both conserved end residues are part of each CDR3. D genes are given only for firm matches. Expanded clones are given a class, and other clones once, few, many or no size at all.

D gene: -
J gene: TRBJ2-6
clone size: many
V gene: TRBV2
CDR3 protein: CASALTVGSGANVLTF
CDR3 DNA: TGTGCCAGCGCCCTCACGGTGGGGTCTGGGGCCAACGTCCTGACTTTC

D gene: -
J gene: TRBJ2-7
clone size: many
V gene: TRBV6-5
CDR3 protein: CASSYSTRAQGEQYF
CDR3 DNA: TGTGCCAGCAGTTACTCCACGAGGGCCCAGGGGGAGCAGTACTTC

D gene: -
J gene: TRBJ1-5
clone size: many
V gene: TRBV20-1
CDR3 protein: CSVAAAGANQPQHF
CDR3 DNA: TGCAGTGTCGCGGCAGCGGGAGCTAATCAGCCCCAGCATTTT

D gene: -
J gene: TRBJ1-2
clone size: many
V gene: TRBV29-1
CDR3 protein: CSVRRDYGYTF
CDR3 DNA: TGCAGCGTCAGACGGGACTATGGCTACACCTTC

D gene: -
J gene: TRBJ1-1
clone size: many
V gene: TRBV10-1
CDR3 protein: CASSDSGLMNTEAFF
CDR3 DNA: TGCGCCAGCAGTGACTCCGGACTGATGAACACTGAAGCTTTCTTT

D gene: -
J gene: TRBJ2-7
clone size: many
V gene: TRBV6-1
CDR3 protein: CASSEQASHEQYF
CDR3 DNA: TGTGCCAGCAGTGAACAGGCATCCCACGAGCAGTACTTC

D gene: TRBD1
J gene: TRBJ1-5
clone size: many
V gene: TRBV2
CDR3 protein: CASSADRQGANQPQHF
CDR3 DNA: TGTGCCAGCAGCGCCGATCGACAGGGGGCTAATCAGCCCCAGCATTTT

D gene: TRBD1
J gene: TRBJ2-5
clone size: few
V gene: TRBV5-1
CDR3 protein: CASNRGSETQYF
CDR3 DNA: TGCGCCAGTAACAGGGGGTCGGAGACCCAGTACTTC

D gene: -
J gene: TRBJ1-1
clone size: many
V gene: TRBV29-1
CDR3 protein: CSVEFHLRVNTEAFF
CDR3 DNA: TGCAGCGTTGAATTTCACTTACGGGTGAACACTGAAGCTTTCTTT

D gene: -
J gene: TRBJ2-7
clone size: many
V gene: TRBV7-8
CDR3 protein: CASSLVMGFTYEQYF
CDR3 DNA: TGTGCCAGCAGCTTAGTCATGGGTTTCACCTACGAGCAGTACTTC

D gene: TRBD2
J gene: TRBJ2-7
clone size: many
V gene: TRBV15
CDR3 protein: CATGSPRTSGSYEQYF
CDR3 DNA: TGTGCCACCGGCAGCCCCCGGACTAGCGGATCCTACGAGCAGTACTTC

D gene: -
J gene: TRBJ1-5
clone size: many
V gene: TRBV6-1
CDR3 protein: CASSPRQSNQPQHF
CDR3 DNA: TGTGCCAGCAGCCCGAGACAGAGCAATCAGCCCCAGCATTTT

D gene: -
J gene: TRBJ1-3
clone size: many
V gene: TRBV30
CDR3 protein: CAWSVTGDTIYF
CDR3 DNA: TGTGCCTGGAGTGTAACCGGGGACACCATATATTTT

D gene: -
J gene: TRBJ1-5
clone size: many
V gene: TRBV13
CDR3 protein: CASSLGHIWQPQHF
CDR3 DNA: TGTGCCAGCAGCTTAGGACACATCTGGCAGCCCCAGCATTTT

D gene: TRBD2
J gene: TRBJ2-2
clone size: -
V gene: TRBV12-3/TRBV12-4
CDR3 protein: CASREAGDGTGELFF
CDR3 DNA: TGTGCCAGCAGGGAAGCGGGAGATGGAACCGGGGAGCTGTTTTTT

D gene: TRBD1
J gene: TRBJ1-5
clone size: many
V gene: TRBV6-1
CDR3 protein: CASRDDRAPPQPQHF
CDR3 DNA: TGTGCCAGCAGGGACGACAGGGCGCCTCCTCAGCCCCAGCATTTT

D gene: -
J gene: TRBJ1-1
clone size: many
V gene: TRBV28
CDR3 protein: CASSPGRTEAFF
CDR3 DNA: TGTGCCAGCAGCCCTGGTAGGACTGAAGCTTTCTTT

D gene: -
J gene: TRBJ2-7
clone size: few
V gene: TRBV5-1
CDR3 protein: CASSLAGLHEQYF
CDR3 DNA: TGCGCCAGCAGCTTGGCAGGGCTCCACGAGCAGTACTTC

D gene: -
J gene: TRBJ1-2
clone size: many
V gene: TRBV10-3
CDR3 protein: CAISESGVAGARGYTF
CDR3 DNA: TGTGCCATCAGTGAGTCGGGGGTTGCAGGGGCGCGTGGCTACACCTTC

D gene: -
J gene: TRBJ1-5
clone size: many
V gene: TRBV12-3/TRBV12-4
CDR3 protein: CASSLGSWGYSNQPQHF
CDR3 DNA: TGTGCCAGCAGTTTAGGTTCATGGGGTTATAGCAATCAGCCCCAGCATTTT

D gene: -
J gene: TRBJ1-1
clone size: many
V gene: TRBV20-1
CDR3 protein: CSARVGSNTEAFF
CDR3 DNA: TGCAGTGCTAGGGTGGGGTCAAACACTGAAGCTTTCTTT

D gene: -
J gene: TRBJ1-5
clone size: many
V gene: TRBV9
CDR3 protein: CASKTPTGNSNQPQHF
CDR3 DNA: TGTGCCAGCAAGACCCCCACAGGGAATAGCAATCAGCCCCAGCATTTT

D gene: TRBD1
J gene: TRBJ2-7
clone size: many
V gene: TRBV3-1
CDR3 protein: CASSDRALSYEQYF
CDR3 DNA: TGTGCCAGCTCCGACAGGGCCCTTTCCTACGAGCAGTACTTC

D gene: -
J gene: TRBJ1-6
clone size: few
V gene: TRBV20-1
CDR3 protein: CSAPTHNSPLHF
CDR3 DNA: TGCAGTGCTCCGACTCATAATTCACCCCTCCACTTT

D gene: -
J gene: TRBJ1-1
clone size: many
V gene: TRBV5-1
CDR3 protein: CASSLGGSTEAFF
CDR3 DNA: TGTGCCAGCAGTTTAGGAGGGAGCACTGAAGCTTTCTTT

D gene: -
J gene: TRBJ1-1
clone size: many
V gene: TRBV2
CDR3 protein: CASVWRGDTEAFF
CDR3 DNA: TGTGCCAGCGTATGGCGAGGAGACACTGAAGCTTTCTTT

D gene: -
J gene: TRBJ1-1
clone size: many
V gene: TRBV9
CDR3 protein: CASSSGGGRNTEAFF
CDR3 DNA: TGTGCCAGCAGCTCCGGAGGGGGTAGGAACACTGAAGCTTTCTTT

D gene: -
J gene: TRBJ1-1
clone size: few
V gene: TRBV18
CDR3 protein: CASSPPGGLDTEAFF
CDR3 DNA: TGTGCCAGCTCACCACCGGGGGGCTTGGACACTGAAGCTTTCTTT

D gene: TRBD1
J gene: TRBJ1-1
clone size: many
V gene: TRBV28
CDR3 protein: CASSLPGQLEAFF
CDR3 DNA: TGTGCCAGCAGTCTTCCGGGACAGCTAGAAGCTTTCTTT

D gene: TRBD1
J gene: TRBJ2-7
clone size: many
V gene: TRBV6-1
CDR3 protein: CATSWDSLSYEQYF
CDR3 DNA: TGTGCCACCTCTTGGGACAGCCTCTCCTACGAGCAGTACTTC

D gene: TRBD1
J gene: TRBJ2-7
clone size: many
V gene: TRBV4-1
CDR3 protein: CASSQTGFGEQYF
CDR3 DNA: TGCGCCAGCAGCCAGACAGGGTTCGGAGAGCAGTACTTC

D gene: TRBD1
J gene: TRBJ1-5
clone size: many
V gene: TRBV30
CDR3 protein: CAWSVITGDQPQHF
CDR3 DNA: TGTGCCTGGAGTGTAATAACAGGGGACCAGCCCCAGCATTTT

D gene: -
J gene: TRBJ2-6
clone size: many
V gene: TRBV24-1
CDR3 protein: CATSEVGGSGANVLTF
CDR3 DNA: TGTGCCACCAGTGAGGTAGGGGGGTCTGGGGCCAACGTCCTGACTTTC

D gene: TRBD1
J gene: TRBJ2-1
clone size: many
V gene: TRBV12-3/TRBV12-4
CDR3 protein: CASLKVGQGSDEQFF
CDR3 DNA: TGTGCCAGTCTAAAGGTTGGACAGGGGAGCGATGAGCAGTTCTTC

D gene: TRBD1
J gene: TRBJ1-2
clone size: many
V gene: TRBV14
CDR3 protein: CASSQTLTGAYGYTF
CDR3 DNA: TGTGCCAGCAGCCAAACCTTAACAGGGGCCTATGGCTACACCTTC

D gene: TRBD2
J gene: TRBJ2-2
clone size: many
V gene: TRBV6-4
CDR3 protein: CASSRLAGGRNTGELFF
CDR3 DNA: TGTGCCAGCAGCAGACTAGCGGGGGGCAGGAACACCGGGGAGCTGTTTTTT

D gene: TRBD2
J gene: TRBJ2-1
clone size: -
V gene: TRBV12-3/TRBV12-4
CDR3 protein: CASSPFSGAYNEQFF
CDR3 DNA: TGTGCCAGCAGCCCCTTTAGCGGGGCCTACAATGAGCAGTTCTTC

D gene: TRBD1
J gene: TRBJ2-7
clone size: -
V gene: TRBV6-2/TRBV6-3
CDR3 protein: CASIGQGSYHEQYF
CDR3 DNA: TGTGCCAGCATCGGACAGGGGTCATACCACGAGCAGTACTTC

D gene: -
J gene: TRBJ2-2
clone size: -
V gene: TRBV7-8
CDR3 protein: CASGGGPPNTGELCF
CDR3 DNA: TGTGCCAGCGGGGGCGGCCCGCCGAACACCGGGGAGCTGTGTTTT

D gene: -
J gene: TRBJ2-7
clone size: many
V gene: TRBV4-1
CDR3 protein: CASSQDQGGSYEQYF
CDR3 DNA: TGCGCCAGCAGCCAAGACCAGGGGGGCTCCTACGAGCAGTACTTC